This T cell receptor (beta chain) originates from a study of patients and donors after allogeneic stem cell transplantation. The V segment lost 0 bases and the J segment 4 bases; nucleotides outside the gene matches: 6. Germline V gene sequence: CDR1 DFQATT, CDR2 SNEGSKA (reference sequence). CDR3 size: 15 residues. This clonotype came up many times. TCRdb called the RT-PCR reads again in MiXCR, with one record for every CDR3 protein. This table holds 8,500 to 13,000 distinct CDR3 sequences, roughly 21% found once. The specimen sequenced was blood, either unsorted or a sorted T cell fraction (not recorded which). The TCR was taken from a human donor who was either an allogeneic HSCT recipient or a stem cell or donor lymphocyte infusion donor (not recorded which). It is not recorded whose cells these are; they may come from a transplant donor. The chain carries TRBV20-1 and TRBJ2-1; 7 bases align to TRBD2. CDR3 loop: CSARDSSGGYNEQFF. The CDR3 DNA reads TGCAGTGCTAGAGATTCATCGGGGGGATACAATGAGCAGTTCTTC.